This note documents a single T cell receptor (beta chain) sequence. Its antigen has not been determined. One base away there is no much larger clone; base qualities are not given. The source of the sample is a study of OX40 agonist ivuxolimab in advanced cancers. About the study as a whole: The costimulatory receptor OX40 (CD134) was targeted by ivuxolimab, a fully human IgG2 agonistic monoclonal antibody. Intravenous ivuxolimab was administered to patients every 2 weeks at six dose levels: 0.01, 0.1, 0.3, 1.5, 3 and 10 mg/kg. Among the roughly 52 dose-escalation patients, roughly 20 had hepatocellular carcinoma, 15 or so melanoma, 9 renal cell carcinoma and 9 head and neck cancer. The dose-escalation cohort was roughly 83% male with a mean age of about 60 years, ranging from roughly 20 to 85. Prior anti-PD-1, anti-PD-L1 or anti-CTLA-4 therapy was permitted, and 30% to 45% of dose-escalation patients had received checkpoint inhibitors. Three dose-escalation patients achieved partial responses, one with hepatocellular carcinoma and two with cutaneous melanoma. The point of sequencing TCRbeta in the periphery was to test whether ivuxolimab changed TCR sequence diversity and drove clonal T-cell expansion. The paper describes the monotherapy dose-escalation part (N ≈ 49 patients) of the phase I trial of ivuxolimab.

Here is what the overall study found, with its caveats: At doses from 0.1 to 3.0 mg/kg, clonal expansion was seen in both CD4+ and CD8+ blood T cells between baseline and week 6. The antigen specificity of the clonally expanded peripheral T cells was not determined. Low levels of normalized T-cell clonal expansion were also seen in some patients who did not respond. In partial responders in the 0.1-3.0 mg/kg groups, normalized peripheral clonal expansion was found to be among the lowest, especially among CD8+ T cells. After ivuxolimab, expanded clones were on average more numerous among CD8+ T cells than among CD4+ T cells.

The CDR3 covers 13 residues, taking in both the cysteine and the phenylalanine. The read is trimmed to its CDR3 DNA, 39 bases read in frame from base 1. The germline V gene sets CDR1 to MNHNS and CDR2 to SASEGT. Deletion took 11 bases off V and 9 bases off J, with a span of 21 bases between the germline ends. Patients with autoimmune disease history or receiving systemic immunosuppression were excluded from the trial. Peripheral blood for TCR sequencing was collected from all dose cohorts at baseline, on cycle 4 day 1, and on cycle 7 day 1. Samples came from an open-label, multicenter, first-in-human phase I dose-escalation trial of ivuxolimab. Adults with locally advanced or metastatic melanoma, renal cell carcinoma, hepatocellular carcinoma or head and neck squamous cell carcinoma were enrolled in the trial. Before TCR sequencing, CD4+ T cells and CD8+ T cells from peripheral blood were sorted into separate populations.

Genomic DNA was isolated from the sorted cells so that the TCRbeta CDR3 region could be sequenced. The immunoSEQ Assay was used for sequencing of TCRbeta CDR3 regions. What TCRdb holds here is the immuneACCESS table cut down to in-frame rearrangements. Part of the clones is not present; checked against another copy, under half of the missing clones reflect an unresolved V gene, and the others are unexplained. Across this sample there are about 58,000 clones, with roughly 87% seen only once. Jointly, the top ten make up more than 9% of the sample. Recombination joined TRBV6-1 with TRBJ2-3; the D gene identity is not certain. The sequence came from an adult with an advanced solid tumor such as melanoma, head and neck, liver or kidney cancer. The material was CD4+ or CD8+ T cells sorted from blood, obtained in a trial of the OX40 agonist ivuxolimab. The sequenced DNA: TGTGCCTGCTATATCGCCGGGCTCTGGACGCAGTATTTT. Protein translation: CACYIAGLWTQYF.